Presented here are 2 T cell receptor beta chains from one specimen sequenced in a study of blood T cells in healthy people across ages. A second PCR, run for roughly 7 to 11 cycles, used a sample-barcoded 5' primer plus a J-beta primer mix. MiXCR was run by TCRdb on the 5' RACE reads, yielding one entry per CDR3 protein. The table records approximately 1,700,000 distinct CDR3 sequences, 35% to 50% of them present only once. Material for sequencing was blood. The receptors shown here come from a human donor in good health.

This chain links TRBV29-1 with TRBJ1-1, with TRBD1 matching over 8 bases. This CDR3 is built from 14 residues. Trimming removed 1 base from V and 6 bases from J; junction bases left unmatched: 7. The germline V gene has CDR1 SQVTM and CDR2 ANQGSEA. The CDR3 region has the DNA TGCAGCGTTGAAGGTAGACAGGGGTGGGCTGAAGCTTTCTTT. Its protein product is CSVEGRQGWAEAFF.

A word on this clonotype: A junction end diverges from the germline sequence, so it may reflect a read error. V gene TRBV11-3 combines with J gene TRBJ2-3; D perhaps matches TRBD1 (8 bases). From germline, CDR1 is SGHNT and CDR2 YENEEA. The CDR3 covers 18 residues. The CDR3 protein is CANSFGQGKAGKTDTQYF. CDR3 DNA: TGTGCCAACAGCTTCGGACAGGGTAAAGCGGGGAAGACAGATACGCAGTATTTT. The full variable domain, its missing parts supplied by reference TRBV11-3 and TRBJ2-3, is EAGVVQSPRYKIIEKKQPVAFWCNPISGHNTLYWYLQNLGQGPELLIRYENEEAVDDSQLPKDRFSAERLKGVDSTLKIQPAELGDSAVYLCANSFGQGKAGKTDTQYFGPGTRLTVL.